The 15 T cell receptor beta chains reported below all come from one sample, sequenced in a study of lymphopenia after photon versus proton radiotherapy. TCRdb's copy holds only in-frame clones and misses some; the assay was immunoSEQ multiplex PCR. Found here are approximately 66,000 clones, 86% of them singletons; the top ten hold roughly 2.3%. Here the sequenced sample was peripheral blood, taken from a patient treated with photon-based radiotherapy. The receptors were sampled from a man aged 40-49 years with gastric cancer.

The CDR3 coding sequence is TGTGCCAGCAGCTCTACGGGGGCCAGGGAAGGTGGCTACACCTTC. It encodes CASSSTGAREGGYTF. The rearrangement links TRBV7-2 to TRBJ1-2; D might be TRBD1 (6 bases). The CDR3 is 15 amino acids. CDR1 SGHTA and CDR2 FQGNSA come from the germline V gene. The V end was cut by 4 bases, the J end by 7 bases, with 19 bases between.

This chain connects TRBV7-9 to TRBJ1-4; D unresolved. Germline V gene sequence: CDR1 SEHNR, CDR2 FQNEAQ (reference sequence). Trimming removed 7 bases at V and 3 bases at J, with 9 bases between. The CDR3 totals 13 residues. The CDR3 DNA reads as TGTGCCAGCACCCTAACGCCTAATGAAAAACTGTTTTTT. It is translated as CASTLTPNEKLFF.

This chain uses TRBV7-2 with TRBJ2-3, with no clear D. V lost 5 bases to trimming and J lost 3 bases, with 15 bases between them. The CDR3 totals 15 residues. Germline lookup yields CDR1 SGHTA and CDR2 FQGNSA. CDR3 coding DNA: TGTGCCAGCAGCCAGAGGCAGGAACGTACAGATACGCAGTATTTT. Translating it yields CASSQRQERTDTQYF.

The gene calls are TRBV19 and TRBJ1-2; TRBD1 matches at 8 bases. Losses at the gene ends were 3 bases for V and 4 bases for J; bases not matched to a gene: 1. The CDR3 is made up of 13 amino acids. Germline CDR1 reads LNHDA; CDR2 reads SQIVND (reference sequence). DNA for the CDR3: TGTGCCAGTAGTATCGGACAGGGCTATGGCTACACCTTC. This encodes CASSIGQGYGYTF. Full variable domain (missing parts from reference TRBV19 and TRBJ1-2): DGGITQSPKYLFRKEGQNVTLSCEQNLNHDAMYWYRQDPGQGLRLIYYSQIVNDFQKGDIAEGYSVSREKKESFPLTVTSAQKNPTAFYLCASSIGQGYGYTFGSGTRLTVV.

This rearrangement joins TRBV11-2 to TRBJ2-6; D remains ambiguous. The CDR3 contains 16 residues. V dropped 4 bases and J dropped 3 bases, with 13 bases sitting between them. From germline, CDR1 is SGHAT and CDR2 FQNNGV. In DNA, the CDR3 is TGTGCCAGCAGCTCCTCCAGACGGAATGGGGCCAACGTCCTGACTTTC. As protein: CASSSSRRNGANVLTF.

This clone was detected once. The J gene is TRBJ1-4, the V gene TRBV5-4, with 7 bases aligning to TRBD1. This CDR3 is 15 amino acids long. Trimming removed 4 bases from V and 5 bases from J; junction bases left unmatched: 8. CDR1 is SGHNT and CDR2 is YYREEE in the germline V gene (reference sequence). The DNA of the CDR3 is TGTGCCAGCAGCCCGGAGACAGGGCCAAATGAAAAACTGTTTTTT. Translating gives CASSPETGPNEKLFF.

The chain couples TRBV4-2 to TRBJ2-1, with D perhaps given as TRBD1 or TRBD2 (5 bases each). The germline V and J ends were trimmed by 0 bases and 9 bases, with 6 bases remaining between them. There are 12 residues in the CDR3. Germline loops: CDR1 LGHNA, CDR2 YNFKEQ. CDR3 region: CASSQDGGEQFF. As DNA, the CDR3 is TGTGCCAGCAGCCAAGATGGGGGTGAGCAGTTCTTC.

This clone was seen only once. This chain joins TRBV5-6 and TRBJ2-7; D remains unclear. CDR3 size: 17 residues. Deletions cut 3 bases from V and 4 bases from J, with 23 bases between. Germline-derived CDR1 and CDR2 are SGHDT and YYEEEE. The chain's CDR3 is CASSSPRTGSKRYEQYF. The CDR3 DNA follows: TGTGCCAGCAGCTCACCCAGAACCGGGTCCAAGCGATACGAGCAGTACTTC.

The chain combines TRBV27 with TRBJ2-3, with D unclear. V was cut by 4 bases and J by 3 bases, with 5 bases left in between. The CDR3 covers 12 residues. Germline V gene lookup returns CDR1 MNHEY and CDR2 SMNVEV (reference sequence). The CDR3 reads CASSSGTDTQYF. The DNA for the CDR3 is TGTGCCAGCAGTTCCGGGACAGATACGCAGTATTTT.

V and J are TRBV4-2 and TRBJ1-3, with D possibly being TRBD1 (5 bases). Germline assignment: CDR1 LGHNA and CDR2 YNFKEQ. Trimming stripped 0 bases from V and 1 base from J, with 7 bases between. The CDR3 sequence is 15 residues long. The DNA of the CDR3 is TGTGCCAGCAGCCAAGACCAGGGATCTGGAAACACCATATATTTT. It specifies CASSQDQGSGNTIYF.

The chain uses TRBV5-5 and TRBJ1-2; maybe TRBD1 (6 bases). Trimming left V 4 bases short and J 5 bases short, with 9 bases between. The CDR3 totals 12 residues. Per the germline V gene, CDR1 is SGHKS and CDR2 is YYEKEE (reference sequence). The CDR3 nucleotides are TGTGCCAGCAGCACCAGGGGTTATGGCTACACCTTC. It is translated as CASSTRGYGYTF.

To note about this clone: A much larger clone differs by one base, so this may be a read error. CDR3 amino acids: CASSPSGNTIYF. For the CDR3, the DNA is TGTGCCAGCAGCCCGTCTGGAAACACCATATATTTT. The rearrangement links TRBV7-8 to TRBJ1-3; D remains unclear. CDR1 is SGHVS, CDR2 FQNEAQ, per germline. The V and J ends lost 5 bases and 1 base respectively, with 3 bases between them. This CDR3 has 12 residues.

CDR3 nucleotides: TGCGCCAGCAGCTGGGGGGACAGGGCCTACGAGCAGTACTTC. Translation: CASSWGDRAYEQYF. The chain has TRBV5-1 and TRBJ2-7; 9 bases match TRBD1. Germline assignment: CDR1 SGHRS and CDR2 YFSETQ. V lost 3 bases, J lost 2 bases, and 3 bases stayed unmatched. This CDR3 is built from 14 residues.

The chain couples TRBV7-8 to TRBJ1-1, with D perhaps TRBD1 (5 bases). The V and J ends lost 3 bases and 0 bases respectively, with 14 bases between them. The length of the CDR3 is 16 residues. The germline V gene has CDR1 SGHVS and CDR2 FQNEAQ. This CDR3 is CASSFPTRGVNTEAFF. DNA for the CDR3: TGTGCCAGCAGCTTCCCTACCCGAGGGGTGAACACTGAAGCTTTCTTT.

The V gene is TRBV7-2, the J gene TRBJ2-1; TRBD2 matches at 7 bases. The CDR3 loop spans 16 amino acids. Germline lookup yields CDR1 SGHTA and CDR2 FQGNSA. After removal of 5 bases from V and 0 bases from J, the junction contained 7 bases not matched to a gene. The CDR3 sequence: CASSTVAGVSYNEQFF. The CDR3 DNA follows: TGTGCCAGCAGCACGGTTGCGGGGGTCTCCTACAATGAGCAGTTCTTC.